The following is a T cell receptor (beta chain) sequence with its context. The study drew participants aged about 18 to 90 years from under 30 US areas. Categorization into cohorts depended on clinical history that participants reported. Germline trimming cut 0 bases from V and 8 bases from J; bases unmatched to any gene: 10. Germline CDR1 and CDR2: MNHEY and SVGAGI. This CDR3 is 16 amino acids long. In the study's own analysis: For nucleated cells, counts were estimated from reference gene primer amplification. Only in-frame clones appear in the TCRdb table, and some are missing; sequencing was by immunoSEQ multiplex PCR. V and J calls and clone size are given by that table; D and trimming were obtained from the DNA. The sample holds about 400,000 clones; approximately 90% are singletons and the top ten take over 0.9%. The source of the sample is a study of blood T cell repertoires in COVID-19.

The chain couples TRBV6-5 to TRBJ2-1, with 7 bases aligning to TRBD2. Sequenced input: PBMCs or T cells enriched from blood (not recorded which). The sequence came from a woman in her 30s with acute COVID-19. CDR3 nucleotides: TGTGCCAGCAGTTACTCGGGGAGGGCACCGGACGATGAGCAGTTCTTC. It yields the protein CASSYSGRAPDDEQFF.